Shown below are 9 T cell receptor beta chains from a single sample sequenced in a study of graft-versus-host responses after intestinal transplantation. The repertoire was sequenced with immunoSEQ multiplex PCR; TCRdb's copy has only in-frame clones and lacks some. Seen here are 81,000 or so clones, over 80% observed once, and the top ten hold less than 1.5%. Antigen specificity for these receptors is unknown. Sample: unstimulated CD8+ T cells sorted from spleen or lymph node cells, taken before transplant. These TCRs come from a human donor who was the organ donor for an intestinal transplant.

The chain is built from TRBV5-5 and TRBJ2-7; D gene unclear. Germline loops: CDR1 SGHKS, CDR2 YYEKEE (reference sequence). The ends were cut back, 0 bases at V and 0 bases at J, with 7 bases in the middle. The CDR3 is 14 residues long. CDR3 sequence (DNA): TGTGCCAGCAGCTTGGCCTATATCTCCTACGAGCAGTACTTC. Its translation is CASSLAYISYEQYF.

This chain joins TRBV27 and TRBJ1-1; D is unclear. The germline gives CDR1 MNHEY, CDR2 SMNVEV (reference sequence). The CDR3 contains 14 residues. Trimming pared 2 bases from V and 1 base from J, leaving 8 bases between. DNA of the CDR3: TGTGCCAGCAGTTTAAACACCCCGAACACTGAAGCTTTCTTT. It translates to CASSLNTPNTEAFF.

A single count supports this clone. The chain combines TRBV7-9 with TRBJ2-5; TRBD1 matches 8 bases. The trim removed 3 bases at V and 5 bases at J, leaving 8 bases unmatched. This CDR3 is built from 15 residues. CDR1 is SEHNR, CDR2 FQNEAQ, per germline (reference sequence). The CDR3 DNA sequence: TGTGCCAGCAGCTTCAGGGTCAGGGGGCAGGAGACCCAGTACTTC. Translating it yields CASSFRVRGQETQYF.

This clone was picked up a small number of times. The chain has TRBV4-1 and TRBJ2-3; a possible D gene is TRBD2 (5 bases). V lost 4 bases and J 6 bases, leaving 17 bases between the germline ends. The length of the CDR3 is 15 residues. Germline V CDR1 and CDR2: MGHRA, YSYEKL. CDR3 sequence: CASSPPGNSPDTQYF. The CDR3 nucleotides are TGCGCCAGCAGCCCGCCGGGGAATAGTCCGGATACGCAGTATTTT.

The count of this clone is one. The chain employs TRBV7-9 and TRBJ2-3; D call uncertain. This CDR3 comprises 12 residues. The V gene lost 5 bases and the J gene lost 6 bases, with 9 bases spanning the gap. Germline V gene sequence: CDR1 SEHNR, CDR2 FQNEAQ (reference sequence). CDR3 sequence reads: CASSLVEDTQYF. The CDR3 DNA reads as TGTGCCAGCAGCCTCGTCGAGGATACGCAGTATTTT.

The chain's CDR3 is CASSSPTSPSDTQYF. The DNA of the CDR3 is TGTGCCAGCAGCTCCCCGACTAGCCCCTCAGATACGCAGTATTTT. The chain has TRBV7-2 and TRBJ2-3; 7 bases align to TRBD2. The ends lost 4 bases at V and 4 bases at J; junction bases unmatched: 8. This CDR3 comprises 15 residues. Germline V CDR1 and CDR2: SGHTA, FQGNSA.

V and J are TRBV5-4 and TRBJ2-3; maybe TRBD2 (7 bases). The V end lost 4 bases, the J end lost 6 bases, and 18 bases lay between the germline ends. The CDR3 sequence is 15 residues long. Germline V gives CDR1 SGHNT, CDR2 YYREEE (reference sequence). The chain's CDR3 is CASSVVGGAVDTQYF. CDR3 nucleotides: TGTGCCAGCAGCGTTGTTGGGGGGGCGGTGGATACGCAGTATTTT.

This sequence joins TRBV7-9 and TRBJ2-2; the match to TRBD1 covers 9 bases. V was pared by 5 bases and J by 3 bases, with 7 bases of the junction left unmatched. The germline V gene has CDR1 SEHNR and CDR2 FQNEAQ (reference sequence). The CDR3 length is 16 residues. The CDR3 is CASSAPGQGYTGELFF. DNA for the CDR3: TGTGCCAGCAGCGCACCGGGACAGGGCTACACCGGGGAGCTGTTTTTT.

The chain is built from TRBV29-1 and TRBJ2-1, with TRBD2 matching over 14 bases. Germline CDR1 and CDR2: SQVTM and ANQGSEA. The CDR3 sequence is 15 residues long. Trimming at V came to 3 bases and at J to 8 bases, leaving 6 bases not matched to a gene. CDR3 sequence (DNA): TGCAGCGTTGAGGGACTAGCGGGAGTATCGGATGAGCAGTTCTTC. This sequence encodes CSVEGLAGVSDEQFF.